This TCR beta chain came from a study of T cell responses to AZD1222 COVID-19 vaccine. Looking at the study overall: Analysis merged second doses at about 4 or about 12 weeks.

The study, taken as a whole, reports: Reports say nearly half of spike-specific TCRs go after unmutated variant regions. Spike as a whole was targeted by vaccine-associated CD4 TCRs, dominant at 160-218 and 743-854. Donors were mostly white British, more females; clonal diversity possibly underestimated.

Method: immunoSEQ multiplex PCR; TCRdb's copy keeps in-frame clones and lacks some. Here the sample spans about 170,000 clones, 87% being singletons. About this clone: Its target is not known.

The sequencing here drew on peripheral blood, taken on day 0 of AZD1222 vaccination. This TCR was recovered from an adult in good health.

CDR3 sequence reads: CASSTGTFGELFF. The CDR3 nucleotides are TGTGCCAGCAGCACCGGGACGTTCGGGGAGCTGTTTTTT. V and J are TRBV9 and TRBJ2-2, with D perhaps assigned TRBD1 or TRBD2 (5 bases each). The CDR3 totals 13 residues. Germline CDR1 SGDLS, CDR2 YYNGEE. Trimming pared 4 bases from V and 7 bases from J, leaving 11 bases between.